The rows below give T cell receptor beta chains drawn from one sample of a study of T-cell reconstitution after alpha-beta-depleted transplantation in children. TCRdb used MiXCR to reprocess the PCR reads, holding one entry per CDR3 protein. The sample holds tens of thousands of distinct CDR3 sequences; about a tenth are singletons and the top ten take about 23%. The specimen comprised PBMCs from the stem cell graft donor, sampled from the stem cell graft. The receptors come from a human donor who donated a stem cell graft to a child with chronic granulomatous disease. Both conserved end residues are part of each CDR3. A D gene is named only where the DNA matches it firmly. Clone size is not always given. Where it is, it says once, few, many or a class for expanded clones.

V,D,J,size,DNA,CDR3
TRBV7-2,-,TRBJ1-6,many,TGTGCCAGCAGCTTCCTCGCAGACTCACCCCTCCACTTT,CASSFLADSPLHF
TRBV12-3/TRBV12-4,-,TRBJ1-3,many,TGTGCCAGCATGAGGATGGGCTCTGGAAACACCATATATTTT,CASMRMGSGNTIYF
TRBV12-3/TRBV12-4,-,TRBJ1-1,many,TGTGCCAGCAGATTCAGGTTTTGGAACACTGAAGCTTTCTTT,CASRFRFWNTEAFF
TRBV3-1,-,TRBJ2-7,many,TGTGCCAGCAGCCTAACAGGGTTTGCCTACGAGCAGTACTTC,CASSLTGFAYEQYF
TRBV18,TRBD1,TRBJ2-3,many,TGTGCCAGCTCACCAGCACGGGACAGGGTGGCAGATACGCAGTATTTT,CASSPARDRVADTQYF
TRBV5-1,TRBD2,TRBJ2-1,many,TGCGCCAGCAGCTTGAACCTAGCGGGGAACAATGAGCAGTTCTTC,CASSLNLAGNNEQFF
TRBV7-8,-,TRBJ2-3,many,TGTGCCAGCAGCTTAGTTGGCACAGATACGCAGTATTTT,CASSLVGTDTQYF
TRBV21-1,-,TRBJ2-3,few,TGTGCCAGCAGCAAAGGGGCCAGCACAATAACAGATACGCAGTATTTT,CASSKGASTITDTQYF
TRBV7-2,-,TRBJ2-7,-,TGTGCCAGCAGCTTAGTTGAGGCTGGGGCCTACGAGCAGTACTTC,CASSLVEAGAYEQYF
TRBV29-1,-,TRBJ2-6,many,TGCAGCGTTGTTTGGAGCTCTGGGGCCAACGTCCTGACTTTC,CSVVWSSGANVLTF
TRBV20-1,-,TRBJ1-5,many,TGCAGTGCCCTGGACCTTAGCAATCAGCCCCAGCATTTT,CSALDLSNQPQHF
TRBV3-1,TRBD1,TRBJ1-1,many,TGTGCCAGCAGCCCGGGACAGGGGGGATATCAAGCTTTCTTT,CASSPGQGGYQAFF
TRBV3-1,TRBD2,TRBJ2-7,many,TGTGCCAGCAGCCAAGACCGGGACTACTTCTACGAGCAGTACTTC,CASSQDRDYFYEQYF
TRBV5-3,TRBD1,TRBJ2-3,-,TGTGCCATGGGCCCCGGACAGGATTCCACAGATACGCAGTATTTT,CAMGPGQDSTDTQYF
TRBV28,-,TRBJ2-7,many,TGTGCCAGCAGTTTCCAGGGGATTCCGTACGAGCAGTACTTC,CASSFQGIPYEQYF
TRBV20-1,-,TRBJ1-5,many,TGCAGTGCTAAGCCCCCAGGGGATTATCAGCCCCAGCATTTT,CSAKPPGDYQPQHF
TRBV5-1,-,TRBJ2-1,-,TGCGGCAGCAGCTTGGTTCTTAACAGCCTACCCGTAATTCTCAATGAGCAGTTCTTC,CGSSLVLNSLPVILNEQFF
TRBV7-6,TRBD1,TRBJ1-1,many,TGTGCCAGCAGCCCCGGACAGGGGGAGAGAACTGAAGCTTTCTTT,CASSPGQGERTEAFF
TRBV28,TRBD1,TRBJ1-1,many,TGTGCCAGCAGTCATGGGACAGGGACGAACACTGAAGCTTTCTTT,CASSHGTGTNTEAFF
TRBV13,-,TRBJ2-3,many,TGTGCCAGCAGCTTCCTCCCCGGGACGGAATTAACAGATACGCAGTATTTT,CASSFLPGTELTDTQYF
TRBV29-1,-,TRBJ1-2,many,TGCAGCGTTGTTGAGGGGGAGAGGAGCTATGGCTACACCTTC,CSVVEGERSYGYTF
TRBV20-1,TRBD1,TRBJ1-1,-,TGCAGTGCTAGAGTTAGAGGGGACAGGGGAAGAACTGAAGCTTTCTTT,CSARVRGDRGRTEAFF
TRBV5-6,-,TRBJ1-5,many,TGTGCCAGCAGTTACATGGGGGGCGGCAATCAGCCCCAGCATTTT,CASSYMGGGNQPQHF
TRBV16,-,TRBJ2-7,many,TGTGCCAGCACCCGGGGGTACGAGCAGTACTTC,CASTRGYEQYF
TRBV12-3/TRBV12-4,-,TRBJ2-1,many,TGTGCCAGCAGTTTGGACTACAGCTCGAGCTCCTACAATGAGCAGTTCTTC,CASSLDYSSSSYNEQFF
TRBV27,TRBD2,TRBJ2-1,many,TGTGCCAGCAGTATTACTAGCGGGGGGGCCCCGAGCTCCTACAATGAGCAGTTCTTC,CASSITSGGAPSSYNEQFF
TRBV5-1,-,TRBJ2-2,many,TGCGCCAGCAGGCAGACCGGGGAGCTGTTTTTT,CASRQTGELFF
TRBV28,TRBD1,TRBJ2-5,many,TGTGCCAGCACCCTTGTTACAGGGGAAGAGACCCAGTACTTC,CASTLVTGEETQYF
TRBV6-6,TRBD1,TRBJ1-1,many,TGTGCCAGCAGTTCGGGACAGGGGGCTTTCTTT,CASSSGQGAFF
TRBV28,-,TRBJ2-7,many,TGTGCCAGCGGCAATAGGGCAGGGGGGCAGTCCGAGCAGTACTTC,CASGNRAGGQSEQYF
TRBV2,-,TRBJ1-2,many,TGTGCCAGCAGTGATCCGGCAGGCGCAAGGGGCTACACCTTC,CASSDPAGARGYTF
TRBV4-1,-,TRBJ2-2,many,TGCGCCAGCAGCTTGGGGGAGTACACCGGGGAGCTGTTTTTT,CASSLGEYTGELFF
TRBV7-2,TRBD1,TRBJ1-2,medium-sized,TGTGCCAGCAGCTCGCAGGGGGGAGAGTATGGCTACACCTTC,CASSSQGGEYGYTF
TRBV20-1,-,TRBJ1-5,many,TGCAGTGCCAGGGGAATAAATCAGCCCCAGCATTTT,CSARGINQPQHF
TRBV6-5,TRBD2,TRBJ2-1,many,TGTGCCAGCAGTACCCTAGCGGGCCACAATGAGCAGTTCTTC,CASSTLAGHNEQFF
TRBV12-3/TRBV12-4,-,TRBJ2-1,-,TGTGCCAGCAGTTTAATGCACAATCGGGGGTTCTTC,CASSLMHNRGFF
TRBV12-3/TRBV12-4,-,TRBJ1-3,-,TGTGCCAGCCGCCTAACGGGGGTACGCTCAGGAAACACCATATATTTT,CASRLTGVRSGNTIYF
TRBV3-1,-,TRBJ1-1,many,TGTGCCAGCAGCCAAGATGGTGTTAACACTGAAGCTTTCTTT,CASSQDGVNTEAFF
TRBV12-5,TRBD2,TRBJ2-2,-,TGTGCTAGTGGTTTACTAGCGGGCCACACCGGGGAGCTGTTTTTT,CASGLLAGHTGELFF
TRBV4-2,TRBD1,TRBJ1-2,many,TGTGCCAGCAGCCAAGACGAATCGACAGGGTATGGCTACACCTTC,CASSQDESTGYGYTF
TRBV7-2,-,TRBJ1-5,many,TGTGCCAGCAGCTTAAAGCTAGGAACAGCAGGCAATCAGCCCCAGCATTTT,CASSLKLGTAGNQPQHF
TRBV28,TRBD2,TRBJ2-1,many,TGTGCCAGCAGCACCGGGACTAGCGGTTACAATGAGCAGTTCTTC,CASSTGTSGYNEQFF
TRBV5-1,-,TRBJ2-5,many,TGCGCCAGCAGCCCTCAGGGACTTCAAGAGACCCAGTACTTC,CASSPQGLQETQYF
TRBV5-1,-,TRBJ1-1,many,TGCGCCAGCAGCTACACCCCGGGTTGGCGTAGGTCGGACACTGAAGCTTTCTTT,CASSYTPGWRRSDTEAFF
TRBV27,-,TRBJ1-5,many,TGTGCCAGCAGTAATGGCGGGGATCAGCCCCAGCATTTT,CASSNGGDQPQHF
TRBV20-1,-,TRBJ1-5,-,TGCAGTGCTAGAGATAGGGAAGGGGACGGCAATCAGCCCCAGCATTTT,CSARDREGDGNQPQHF
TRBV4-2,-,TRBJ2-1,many,TGTGCCAGCAGCCAAGGAGACCGGAAGGGCGAGCAGTTCTTC,CASSQGDRKGEQFF
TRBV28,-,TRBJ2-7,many,TGTGCCAGCAAGGCAGCGAGAGTTAGTTACGAGCAGTACTTC,CASKAARVSYEQYF
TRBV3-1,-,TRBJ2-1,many,TGTGCCAGCAGCTACCGGCCCGGCAATGAGCAGTTCTTC,CASSYRPGNEQFF
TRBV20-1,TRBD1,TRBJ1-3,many,TGCAGTGCCATCCCTGGGACAGCCTCTGGAAACACCATATATTTT,CSAIPGTASGNTIYF
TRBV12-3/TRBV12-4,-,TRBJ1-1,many,TGTGCCAGCAGTTTAGCGCTGGGTAACACTGAAGCTTTCTTT,CASSLALGNTEAFF
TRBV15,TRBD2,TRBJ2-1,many,TGTGCCACCAGCAGTGACAGTAGCGGGTTAAATGAGCAGTTCTTC,CATSSDSSGLNEQFF
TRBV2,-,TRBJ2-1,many,TGTGCCAGCTCGGGATCGCAGGGGGGGAAGTTCTTC,CASSGSQGGKFF